The 27 T cell receptor beta chains below all came from one sample that was sequenced in a study of type 1 and type 2 diabetes patients. Amplification started from genomic DNA. A primer set of 30 forward and 13 reverse primers amplified the CDR3. TCRdb recomputed calls from the multiplex PCR reads with MiXCR, one row per CDR3 protein. The sample includes some 250,000 distinct CDR3 sequences, more than 45% of them seen just once. Sequenced: peripheral blood mononuclear cells (PBMCs). The receptors shown here come from a man aged 18 to 30 with type 2 diabetes.

This chain's CDR3 is CASSSGTGGTEAFF. The CDR3, as DNA: TGTGCCAGCAGCTCAGGGACGGGGGGCACTGAAGCTTTCTTT. J is TRBJ1-1 and V is TRBV2; tentative D call: TRBD1 (5 bases). Germline assignment: CDR1 SNHLY and CDR2 FYNNEI. This CDR3 comprises 14 residues. V gave up 6 bases and J gave up 4 bases, with 15 bases separating them.

The V gene is TRBV7-2, the J gene TRBJ2-2; D possibly uses TRBD1 or TRBD2 (5 bases each). Germline V gene sequence: CDR1 SGHTA, CDR2 FQGNSA. This CDR3 spans 15 amino acids. V lost 4 bases and J lost 1, with 10 bases in between. The CDR3, as DNA: TGTGCCAGCAGCTCCAGTGGGGGGAACACCGGGGAGCTGTTTTTT. Translated, it gives CASSSSGGNTGELFF.

The chain employs TRBV7-8 and TRBJ2-1; no definite D call. The CDR3 has 19 residues. Germline loops: CDR1 SGHVS, CDR2 FQNEAQ. V lost 3 bases and J 7 bases, leaving 28 bases between the germline ends. The CDR3: CASSFWRLPEKPTTNEQFF. The CDR3 DNA is TGTGCCAGCAGCTTCTGGAGACTTCCCGAAAAGCCGACCACGAATGAGCAGTTCTTC.

This clonotype was picked up a small number of times. One end of the junction does not line up with germline, which may come from a read error. V is TRBV5-1 and J is TRBJ1-2, with D maybe TRBD1 (6 bases). In germline, CDR1 is SGHRS, CDR2 YFSETQ. The CDR3 runs 15 residues. As DNA, the CDR3 is TGTGCCAGCAGCACAATTCTAACAGGGAGCGATGGCTACACCTTC. Its protein is CASSTILTGSDGYTF.

This sequence joins TRBV27 and TRBJ2-5; D perhaps matches TRBD2 (5 bases). The germline V gene encodes CDR1 MNHEY and CDR2 SMNVEV (reference sequence). Trimming removed 4 bases from V and 6 bases from J, with 24 bases in between. CDR3 size: 17 residues. This chain's CDR3 is CASSSLEKGVRGKTQYF. Here the CDR3 DNA reads TGTGCCAGCAGTTCCCTAGAGAAGGGCGTAAGAGGGAAGACCCAGTACTTC.

This clonotype was seen just once. This chain uses TRBV10-3 with TRBJ2-7; TRBD1 agrees at 12 bases. V shed 11 bases, J shed 6 bases, and the junction held 8 bases outside the gene matches. Germline V gives CDR1 ENHRY, CDR2 SYGVKD. This CDR3 has 13 amino acids. The CDR3 coding sequence is TGTGCCGCACGCGGGACAGGGGGCGCCGAGCAGTACTTC. Encoded protein: CAARGTGGAEQYF.

A single count supports this clonotype. The rearrangement uses TRBV18 and TRBJ2-7, with TRBD1 identical over 12 bases. The CDR3 contains 16 residues. Trimming removed 6 bases from V and 7 bases from J; junction bases left unmatched: 13. Germline CDR1 and CDR2: KGHSH and LQKENI. The CDR3 reads CASSQNPGTGGEEQYF. The CDR3 nucleotides read TGTGCCAGCTCCCAAAACCCCGGGACAGGGGGCGAGGAGCAGTACTTC.

The rearrangement uses TRBV6-2 or TRBV6-3 and TRBJ1-6; D gene ambiguous. Germline CDR1 is MNHEY and CDR2 is SVGEGT. With 2 bases removed from V and 10 bases from J, the gap between germline ends came to 15 bases. This CDR3 is built from 15 residues. CDR3 region: CASSYEIGIGSPLHF. Written as DNA, the CDR3 is TGTGCCAGCAGTTACGAGATAGGGATCGGGTCACCCCTCCACTTT.

The V call is TRBV15, the J call TRBJ2-2; D is uncertain. This CDR3 is 14 amino acids long. In germline, CDR1 is LNHNV, CDR2 YYDKDF (reference sequence). Trimming stripped 1 base from V and 1 base from J, with 4 bases between. CDR3 protein: CATSRGQNTGELFF. CDR3 DNA sequence: TGTGCCACCAGCAGAGGCCAGAACACCGGGGAGCTGTTTTTT.

Comment on this clonotype: A read error may be the cause here, since a much bigger clone is one base away. The chain is built from TRBV7-2 and TRBJ2-5; D gene uncertain. This CDR3 comprises 13 residues. CDR1 SGHTA and CDR2 FQGNSA come from the germline V gene. With 5 bases removed from V and 2 bases from J, the gap between germline ends came to 9 bases. CDR3 bases: TGTGCCAGCAGCATGGGTGCACAAGAGACCCAGTACTTC. Protein: CASSMGAQETQYF.

Only one count was recorded for this clonotype. The rearrangement joins TRBV28 to TRBJ1-4; weak D call: TRBD1 (5 bases). Trimming pared 5 bases from V and 7 bases from J, leaving 14 bases between. CDR3 length: 14 residues. Looked up from germline, CDR1 is MDHEN and CDR2 is SYDVKM. The CDR3 DNA sequence: TGTGCCAGCAGTGAGGGCAGGGTGGTTGAAAAACTGTTTTTT. It codes for CASSEGRVVEKLFF.

The V call is TRBV7-8, the J call TRBJ2-1; D gene ambiguous. The CDR3 consists of 13 residues. Germline V gives CDR1 SGHVS, CDR2 FQNEAQ. Trimming pared 1 base from V and 10 bases from J, leaving 11 bases between. CDR3 coding DNA: TGTGCCAGCAGCTTAGGGAAGACCCGCGAGCAGTTCTTC. This translates into CASSLGKTREQFF.

The rearrangement uses TRBV28 and TRBJ2-5; D gene uncertain. The end of the DNA fits TRBJ2-3 better, so the J call may be wrong. The CDR3 contains 12 residues. Germline V gene data show CDR1 as MDHEN and CDR2 as SYDVKM. The DNA of the CDR3 is TGTGCCAGTGGGGTTCCCTGGGATACGCAGTATTTT. Protein sequence: CASGVPWDTQYF.

The chain is built from TRBV9 and TRBJ1-1; 9 nucleotides align to TRBD2. The J call may be wrong; the DNA end is better matched by TRBJ2-7. CDR1 is SGDLS, CDR2 YYNGEE, per germline. The CDR3 has 16 residues. The CDR3 region is CASSVGPSGATGEQYF. CDR3 in DNA: TGTGCCAGCAGCGTAGGTCCTAGCGGGGCGACGGGCGAGCAGTACTTC.

The chain is built from TRBV19 and TRBJ2-2; TRBD2 matches at 7 bases. Losses at the gene ends were 3 bases for V and 6 bases for J; bases not matched to a gene: 4. The CDR3 length is 14 residues. The germline CDR1 and CDR2 sequences are LNHDA and SQIVND (reference sequence). Here the CDR3 reads CASSIYGGAGELFF. The CDR3 DNA is TGTGCCAGTAGTATCTATGGGGGGGCCGGGGAGCTGTTTTTT.

At least ten counts were recorded for this clonotype. The chain uses TRBV30 and TRBJ2-1; 8 nucleotides agree with TRBD1. The CDR3 is 11 amino acids. The V segment lost 8 bases and the J segment 10 bases; nucleotides outside the gene matches: 7. The V gene's germline CDR1 is GTSNPN and CDR2 SVGIG (reference sequence). CDR3 nucleotides: TGTGCCACCGACAGGGGACGAGAGCAGTTCTTC. It translates to CATDRGREQFF.

V usage is TRBV28 and J usage is TRBJ1-1; D is undetermined. This CDR3 contains 14 residues. Trimming pared 6 bases from V and 5 bases from J, leaving 16 bases between. The germline CDR1 and CDR2 sequences are MDHEN and SYDVKM. The CDR3: CASSLPRRRTEAFF. CDR3 bases: TGTGCCAGCAGCCTGCCCCGACGAAGAACTGAAGCTTTCTTT.

This rearrangement joins TRBV19 to TRBJ1-1, with D maybe TRBD1 (5 bases). V lost 5 bases, J lost 8 bases, and 12 bases lay in between. The CDR3 has 12 residues. Per the germline V gene, CDR1 is LNHDA and CDR2 is SQIVND (reference sequence). CDR3 sequence: CASSWTGREAFF. The CDR3 DNA reads TGTGCCAGTAGTTGGACGGGACGAGAAGCTTTCTTT.

In this sample, this clonotype turned up a few times. The chain uses TRBV2 and TRBJ1-1; D is uncertain. With 3 bases removed from V and 1 base from J, the gap between germline ends came to 15 bases. Germline V gives CDR1 SNHLY, CDR2 FYNNEI. This CDR3 comprises 16 residues. For the CDR3, the DNA is TGTGCCAGCAGTGACCCTACCTTAGGGTGGAACACTGAAGCTTTCTTT. Protein sequence: CASSDPTLGWNTEAFF.

As concerns this clonotype: Here the CDR3 omits its conserved ending phenylalanine or tryptophan, so a read error is the likely source. This chain uses TRBV2 with TRBJ2-7; TRBD2 agrees at 9 bases. This CDR3 comprises 15 residues. Germline trimming cut 8 bases from V and 1 base from J; bases unmatched to any gene: 9. Per germline, CDR1 SNHLY and CDR2 FYNNEI. The CDR3 DNA reads TGTGCCAGCCGACCGGGACTAGCAAGGTCCTACGAGCAGTACTCC. Protein: CASRPGLARSYEQYS.

This clonotype appeared a few times. This may come from a read error, since a much larger clone is one base off. V usage is TRBV10-3 and J usage is TRBJ2-7, with D unresolved. This CDR3 region has 12 residues. The germline CDR1 and CDR2 sequences are ENHRY and SYGVKD. The chain's CDR3 is CATSARRDEQHF. In nucleotides, the CDR3 is TGTGCCACCTCGGCCCGGCGAGACGAGCAGCACTTC.

This clonotype was detected only once. The chain recombines TRBV19 with TRBJ2-3; D unresolved. The CDR3 covers 15 residues. Trimming removed 7 bases from V and 3 bases from J, with 17 bases in between. Germline V gene sequence: CDR1 LNHDA, CDR2 SQIVND (reference sequence). CDR3 amino acids: CASTIDGQRTDTQYF. As DNA, the CDR3 is TGTGCCAGTACCATTGACGGCCAAAGAACAGATACGCAGTATTTT.

This clonotype was counted between two and nine times. V and J are TRBV7-3 and TRBJ1-1; no firm D call. Germline V lookup: CDR1 SGHTA, CDR2 FQGTGA. The CDR3 loop spans 13 amino acids. The V end was cut by 4 bases, the J end by 3 bases, with 9 bases between. The CDR3 nucleotides are TGTGCCAGCAGCTCCATTGCCCACACTGAAGCTTTCTTT. Amino acids: CASSSIAHTEAFF. Supplemented by reference TRBV7-3 and TRBJ1-1, the full variable domain reads GAGVSQTPSNKVTEKGKYVELRCDPISGHTALYWYRQSLGQGPEFLIYFQGTGAADDSGLPNDRFFAVRPEGSVSTLKIQRTERGDSAVYLCASSSIAHTEAFFGQGTRLTVV.

This clonotype occurred a few times. CDR3 bases: TGTGCTAGTGGTTTAGTGGGAGGAGGCTACACCTTC. Its protein is CASGLVGGGYTF. This chain joins TRBV12-5 and TRBJ1-2, with D unclear. There are 12 residues in the CDR3. CDR1 LGHNT and CDR2 FRNRAP come from the germline V gene. Trimming pared 3 bases from V and 8 bases from J, leaving 10 bases between.

Concerning this clonotype itself: This is likely a read error, given that the CDR3 carries no conserved phenylalanine or tryptophan at its end. J is TRBJ1-1 and V is TRBV6-5, with 8 bases aligning to TRBD1. From germline, CDR1 is MNHEY and CDR2 SVGAGI. CDR3 length: 16 residues. The J segment lost 4 bases and the V segment lost 0 bases, leaving 7 bases of the junction unmatched. CDR3 in DNA: TGTGCCAGCAGTTACTCGAAGGGACAGGTAACCACTGAAGCTTTCTCT. It encodes CASSYSKGQVTTEAFS.

This chain connects TRBV20-1 to TRBJ1-4, with D possibly matching TRBD1 (5 bases). CDR1 and CDR2 from the germline V gene are DFQATT and SNEGSKA (reference sequence). V lost 2 bases to trimming and J lost 5 bases, with 12 bases between them. The CDR3 runs to 14 residues. The CDR3: CSARRGGPNEKLFF. The CDR3 DNA follows: TGCAGTGCTAGAAGGGGAGGTCCGAATGAAAAACTGTTTTTT.

This rearrangement joins TRBV7-8 to TRBJ1-2, with D hard to call. The CDR3 contains 14 residues. V was trimmed by 5 bases and J by 2 bases, leaving 12 bases between them. Germline V gives CDR1 SGHVS, CDR2 FQNEAQ. In nucleotides, the CDR3 is TGTGCCAGCAGCCCTGACCAACTGAACTATGGCTACACCTTC. Protein product: CASSPDQLNYGYTF.